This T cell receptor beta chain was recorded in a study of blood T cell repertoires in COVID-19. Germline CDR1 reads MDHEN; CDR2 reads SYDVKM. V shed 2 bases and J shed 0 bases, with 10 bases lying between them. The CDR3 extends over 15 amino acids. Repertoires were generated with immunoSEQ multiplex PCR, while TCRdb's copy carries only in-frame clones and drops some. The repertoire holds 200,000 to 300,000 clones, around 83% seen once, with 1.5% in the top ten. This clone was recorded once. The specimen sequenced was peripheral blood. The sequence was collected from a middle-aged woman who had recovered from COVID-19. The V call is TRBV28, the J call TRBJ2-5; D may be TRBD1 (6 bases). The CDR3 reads CASSLIQGYQETQYF. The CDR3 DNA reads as TGTGCCAGCAGTTTAATTCAGGGGTACCAAGAGACCCAGTACTTC.